This TCR beta chain appears in the sequencing data of a study of CD8 T cells in ankylosing spondylitis. This clonotype was counted at least ten times. As yet, its antigen is unknown. A quantitative 5'-RACE method, one with molecular barcodes, was used to make TCR beta libraries. TCRdb recomputed calls from the 5' RACE reads with MiXCR, one row per CDR3 protein. This sample has 200,000 or so distinct CDR3 sequences, with roughly 18% found just once. CDR3 length: 14 residues. Trimming cost V 2 bases and J 5 bases, with 10 bases left between them. Germline V gene sequence: CDR1 SGHTA, CDR2 FQGTGA. Notes on the study in general: For ankylosing spondylitis blood, a TCR beta motif of under ten highly homologous variants appeared characteristic. Those disease-linked clones were CD8+; they were also relatively rare in peripheral blood. Clones tied to disease were said to be significantly enriched in matched ankylosing spondylitis synovial fluid.

The source of this sequence is a male donor aged 10-30 years with ankylosing spondylitis or in good health (not recorded which). V gene TRBV7-3 combines with J gene TRBJ1-3, with D perhaps matching TRBD1 (5 bases). Sequencing was done on a sample of blood, either unsorted or a sorted T cell fraction (not recorded which). The chain's CDR3 is CASSLGPGRNTIYF. Written as DNA, the CDR3 is TGTGCCAGCAGCTTAGGTCCAGGGAGAAACACCATATATTTT.